This T cell receptor (beta chain) was documented in a study of cytotoxic CD8 clonotypes in ibrutinib-treated CLL. The table came from immunoSEQ multiplex PCR; TCRdb's copy has only in-frame clones and leaves some out. The sample consists of more than 85,000 clones, about 78% of them appearing once. The V segment lost 6 bases and the J segment 0 bases; nucleotides outside the gene matches: 3. CDR3 length: 14 amino acids. Germline lookup yields CDR1 MNHEY and CDR2 SVGAGI. The chain uses TRBV6-5 and TRBJ2-7; 9 bases align to TRBD1. The receptor comes from a human donor with chronic lymphocytic leukemia. The sequencing used PBMCs, collected after 12 months of ibrutinib treatment. DNA for the CDR3: TGTGCCAGCAGCCCGGGACAGGGCTCCTACGAGCAGTACTTC. It translates to CASSPGQGSYEQYF.